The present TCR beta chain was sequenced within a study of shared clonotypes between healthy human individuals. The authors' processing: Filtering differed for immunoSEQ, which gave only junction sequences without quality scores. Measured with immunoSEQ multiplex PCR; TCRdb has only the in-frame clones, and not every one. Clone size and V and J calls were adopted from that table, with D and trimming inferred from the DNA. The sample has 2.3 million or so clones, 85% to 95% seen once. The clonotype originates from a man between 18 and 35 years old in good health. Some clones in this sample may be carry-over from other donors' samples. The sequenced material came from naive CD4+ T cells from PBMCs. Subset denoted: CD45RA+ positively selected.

CDR3 sequence (DNA): TGTGCCAGCAGCCACGGACAGGACTCAACTAATGAAAAACTGTTTTTT. Translated, it gives CASSHGQDSTNEKLFF. The chain uses TRBV5-8 and TRBJ1-4; the match to TRBD1 covers 7 bases. With 4 bases clipped from V and 0 bases from J, the junction kept 6 bases outside the gene matches. Germline-derived CDR1 and CDR2 are SGHTS and YDEGEE. This CDR3 is built from 16 residues.